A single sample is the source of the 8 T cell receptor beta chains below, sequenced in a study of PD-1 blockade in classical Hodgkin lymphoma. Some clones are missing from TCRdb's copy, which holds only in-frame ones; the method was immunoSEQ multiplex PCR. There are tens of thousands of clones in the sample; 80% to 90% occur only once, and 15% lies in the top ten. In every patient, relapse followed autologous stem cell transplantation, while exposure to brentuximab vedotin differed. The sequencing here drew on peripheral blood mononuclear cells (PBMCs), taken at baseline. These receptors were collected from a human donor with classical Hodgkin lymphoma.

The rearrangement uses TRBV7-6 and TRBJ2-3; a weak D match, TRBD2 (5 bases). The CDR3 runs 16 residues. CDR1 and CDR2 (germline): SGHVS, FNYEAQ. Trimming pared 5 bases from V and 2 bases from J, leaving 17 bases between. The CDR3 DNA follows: TGTGCCAGCAGCCAGGAGAGGGCTCTAAACACAGATACGCAGTATTTT. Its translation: CASSQERALNTDTQYF.

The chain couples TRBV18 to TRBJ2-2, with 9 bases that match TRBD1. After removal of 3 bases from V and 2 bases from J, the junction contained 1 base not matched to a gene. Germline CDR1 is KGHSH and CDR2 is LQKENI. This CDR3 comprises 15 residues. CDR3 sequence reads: CASSPGQGNTGELFF. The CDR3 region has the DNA TGTGCCAGCTCACCGGGACAGGGAAACACCGGGGAGCTGTTTTTT.

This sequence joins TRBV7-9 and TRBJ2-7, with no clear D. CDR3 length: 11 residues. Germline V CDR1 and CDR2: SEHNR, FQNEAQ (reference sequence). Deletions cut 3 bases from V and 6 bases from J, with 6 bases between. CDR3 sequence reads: CASSFLGEQYF. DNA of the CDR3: TGTGCCAGCAGCTTTCTGGGCGAGCAGTACTTC. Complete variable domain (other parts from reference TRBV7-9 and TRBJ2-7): DTGVSQNPRHKITKRGQNVTFRCDPISEHNRLYWYRQTLGQGPEFLTYFQNEAQLEKSRLLSDRFSAERPKGSFSTLEIQRTEQGDSAMYLCASSFLGEQYFGPGTRLTVT.

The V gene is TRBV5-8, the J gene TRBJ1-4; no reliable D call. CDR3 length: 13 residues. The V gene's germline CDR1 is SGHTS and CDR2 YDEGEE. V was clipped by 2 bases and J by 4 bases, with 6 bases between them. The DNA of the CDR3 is TGTGCCAGCAGCTTTCAGCATAATGAAAAACTGTTTTTT. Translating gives CASSFQHNEKLFF. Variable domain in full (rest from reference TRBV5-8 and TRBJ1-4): EAGVTQSPTHLIKTRGQQATLRCSPISGHTSVYWYQQALGLGLQFLLWYDEGEERNRGNFPPRFSGRQFPNYSSELNVNALELEDSALYLCASSFQHNEKLFFGSGTQLSVL.

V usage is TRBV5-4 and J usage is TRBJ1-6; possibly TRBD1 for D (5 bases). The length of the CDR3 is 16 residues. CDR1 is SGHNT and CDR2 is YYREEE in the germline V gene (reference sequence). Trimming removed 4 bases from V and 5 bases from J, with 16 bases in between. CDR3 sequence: CASSPSWGGNNSPLHF. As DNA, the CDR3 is TGTGCCAGCAGCCCATCTTGGGGCGGGAATAATTCACCCCTCCACTTT. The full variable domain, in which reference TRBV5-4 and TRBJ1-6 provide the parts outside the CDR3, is ETGVTQSPTHLIKTRGQQVTLRCSSQSGHNTVSWYQQALGQGPQFIFQYYREEENGRGNFPPRFSGLQFPNYSSELNVNALELDDSALYLCASSPSWGGNNSPLHFGNGTRLTVT.

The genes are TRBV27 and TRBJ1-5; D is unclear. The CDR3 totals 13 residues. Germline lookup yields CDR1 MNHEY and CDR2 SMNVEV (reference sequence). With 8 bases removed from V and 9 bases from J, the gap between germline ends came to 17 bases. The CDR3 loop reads CASPLMGGRPQHF. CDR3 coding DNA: TGTGCCAGCCCTCTGATGGGTGGTCGGCCCCAGCATTTT.

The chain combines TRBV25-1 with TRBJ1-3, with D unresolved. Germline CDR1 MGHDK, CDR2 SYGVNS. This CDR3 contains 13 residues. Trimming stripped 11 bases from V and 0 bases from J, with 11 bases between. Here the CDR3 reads CAPRWDSGNTIYF. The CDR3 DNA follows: TGTGCCCCTCGTTGGGACTCTGGAAACACCATATATTTT.

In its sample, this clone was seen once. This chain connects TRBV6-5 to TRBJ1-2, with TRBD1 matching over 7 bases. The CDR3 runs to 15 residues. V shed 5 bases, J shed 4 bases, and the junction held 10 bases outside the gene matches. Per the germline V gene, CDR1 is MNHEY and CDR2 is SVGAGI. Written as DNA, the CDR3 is TGTGCCAGCAGTCCCAGGGGGACCACGTCCTATGGCTACACCTTC. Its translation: CASSPRGTTSYGYTF.